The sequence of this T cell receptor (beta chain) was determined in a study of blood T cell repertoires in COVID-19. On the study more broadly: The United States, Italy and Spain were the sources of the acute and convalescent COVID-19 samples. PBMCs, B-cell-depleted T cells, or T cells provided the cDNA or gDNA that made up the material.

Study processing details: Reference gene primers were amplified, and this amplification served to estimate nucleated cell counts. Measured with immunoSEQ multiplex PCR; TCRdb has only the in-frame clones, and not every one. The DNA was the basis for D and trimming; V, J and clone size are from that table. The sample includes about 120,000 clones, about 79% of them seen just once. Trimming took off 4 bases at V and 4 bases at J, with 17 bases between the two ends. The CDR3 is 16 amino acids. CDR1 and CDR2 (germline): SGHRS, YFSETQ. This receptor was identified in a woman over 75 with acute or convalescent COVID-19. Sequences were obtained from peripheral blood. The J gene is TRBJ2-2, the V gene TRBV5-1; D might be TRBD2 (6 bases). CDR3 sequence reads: CASSRDFLSSTGELFF. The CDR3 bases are TGCGCCAGCAGCCGGGACTTTTTGAGTAGCACCGGGGAGCTGTTTTTT.